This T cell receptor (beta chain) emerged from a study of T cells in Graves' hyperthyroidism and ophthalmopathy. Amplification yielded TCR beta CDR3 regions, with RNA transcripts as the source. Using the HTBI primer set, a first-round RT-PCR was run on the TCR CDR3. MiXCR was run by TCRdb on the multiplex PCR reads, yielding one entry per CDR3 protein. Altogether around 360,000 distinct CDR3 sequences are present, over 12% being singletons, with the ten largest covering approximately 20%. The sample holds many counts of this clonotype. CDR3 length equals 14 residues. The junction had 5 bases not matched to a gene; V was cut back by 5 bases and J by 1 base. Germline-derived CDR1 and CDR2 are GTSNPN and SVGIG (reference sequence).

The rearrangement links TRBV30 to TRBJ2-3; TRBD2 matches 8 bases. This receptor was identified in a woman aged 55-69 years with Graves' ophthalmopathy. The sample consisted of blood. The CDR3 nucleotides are TGTGCCTGGGGGACTAGTTCTCGCACAGATACGCAGTATTTT. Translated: CAWGTSSRTDTQYF.